The rows below give T cell receptor beta chains drawn from one sample of a study of blood T cells in healthy people across ages. TCRdb redid the calling of the 5' RACE reads with MiXCR, one entry per CDR3 protein. This table has roughly 1.4 million distinct CDR3 sequences, around 59% appearing once. What was sequenced was blood. Receptors were obtained from a man younger than 35 in good health. CDR3s include the opening cysteine and the closing phenylalanine or tryptophan. A D gene is named only where the DNA matches it firmly. Clone size is not always given. Where it is, it says once, few, many or a class for expanded clones.

>NA|NA|TRBV29-1|TRBJ2-7
CSVWLPEAGSYEQYF
TGCAGCGTTTGGCTCCCCGAGGCGGGCTCCTACGAGCAGTACTTC
>TRBD1|few|TRBV6-2/TRBV6-3|TRBJ1-5
CASRPTNRDRGQPQHF
TGTGCCAGCAGGCCAACCAACCGGGACAGGGGACAGCCCCAGCATTTT
>NA|NA|TRBV29-1|TRBJ1-2
CSSTDGSYGYTF
TGCAGCTCAACGGACGGCAGCTATGGCTACACCTTC
>TRBD2|few|TRBV3-1|TRBJ2-5
CASISAGGPGETQYF
TGTGCCAGCATCTCAGCGGGGGGGCCGGGAGAGACCCAGTACTTC
>NA|NA|TRBV12-5|TRBJ2-2
CASGPGLNTGELFF
TGTGCTAGTGGACCGGGACTCAACACCGGGGAGCTGTTTTTT
>NA|many|TRBV7-2|TRBJ2-5
CASSLPETQYF
TGTGCCAGCAGCCTACCCGAGACCCAGTACTTC
>TRBD1|NA|TRBV7-2|TRBJ2-7
CASSLAGQFEQYF
TGTGCCAGCAGCTTAGCGGGACAGTTCGAGCAGTACTTC
>NA|NA|TRBV20-1|TRBJ2-7
CSARGVRGSHEQYF
TGCAGTGCTAGAGGGGTCAGGGGAAGCCACGAGCAGTACTTC
>TRBD1|NA|TRBV20-1|TRBJ1-2
CSALTPGQGRGYTF
TGCAGTGCTTTAACTCCGGGACAGGGTCGTGGCTACACCTTC
>NA|NA|TRBV18|TRBJ2-7
CASSPRGERQYF
TGTGCCAGCTCACCACGCGGGGAGAGGCAGTACTTC
>TRBD2|NA|TRBV7-9|TRBJ2-1
CASSLVSGRDNEQFF
TGTGCCAGCAGCTTAGTTAGCGGGAGGGACAATGAGCAGTTCTTC
>NA|few|TRBV7-2|TRBJ2-7
CASSFRDTYEQYF
TGTGCCAGCAGCTTTCGGGATACCTACGAGCAGTACTTC
>TRBD2|few|TRBV7-2|TRBJ2-3
CASSLVPAGGSTDTQYF
TGTGCCAGCAGCTTAGTTCCAGCGGGGGGCAGCACAGATACGCAGTATTTT
>NA|NA|TRBV10-3|TRBJ2-5
CAISEDTQETQYF
TGTGCCATCAGCGAGGACACGCAAGAGACCCAGTACTTC
>NA|few|TRBV6-6|TRBJ1-5
CASSYPDVSNQPQHF
TGTGCCAGCAGTTACCCAGACGTAAGCAATCAGCCCCAGCATTTT
>TRBD1|NA|TRBV7-9|TRBJ1-2
CASSLPDRDLYTF
TGTGCCAGCAGCTTACCGGACAGGGACCTCTACACCTTC
>NA|few|TRBV7-9|TRBJ1-6
CASSLGALTPGSYNSPLHF
TGTGCCAGCAGCCTCGGGGCGCTAACTCCGGGCTCCTATAATTCACCCCTCCACTTT
>NA|NA|TRBV19|TRBJ2-3
CASSPISRDTQYF
TGTGCCAGTAGTCCAATTAGTCGGGATACGCAGTATTTT
>NA|NA|TRBV6-2/TRBV6-3|TRBJ2-7
CASSCYNNEQYF
TGTGCCAGCAGTTGTTACAACAATGAGCAGTACTTC
>NA|NA|TRBV2|TRBJ1-1
CASSEPRENTEAFF
TGTGCCAGCAGTGAACCTCGGGAGAACACTGAAGCTTTCTTT
>NA|few|TRBV15|TRBJ2-1
CATSRDHKLGGNEQFF
TGTGCCACCAGCAGAGATCACAAACTAGGGGGCAATGAGCAGTTCTTC
>NA|NA|TRBV7-7|TRBJ1-1
CASSSILGAEAFF
TGTGCTAGCAGCTCTATCCTGGGGGCTGAAGCTTTCTTT